The T cell receptor beta chain described here comes from a study of post-analysis software for immune sequencing data. This clonotype was found a few times. The antigen remains unidentified. The V gene lost 0 bases and the J gene lost 9 bases, with 21 bases spanning the gap. This CDR3 has 17 residues. Germline V CDR1 and CDR2: LGHNA, YSLEER. Prepared TCR beta cDNA libraries contained unique molecular identifiers. Yield was 500,000 to 600,000 cDNA molecules from around 1 to 9.1 million T cells. Using its own MiXCR run on the PCR reads, TCRdb lists one record per CDR3 protein. The sample includes 350,000 to 500,000 distinct CDR3 sequences, 39% of them seen just once. Study-level results: Included in a set of roughly five TRBV segments more frequent in patients than controls were TRBV5-6, TRBV5-1 and TRBV20-1. Strong co-clustering by F measure was seen for same-batch samples. Controls had significantly higher normalized Chao1 diversity than multiple sclerosis patients.

The source is a girl aged 2 to 9 with multiple sclerosis. V usage is TRBV4-3 and J usage is TRBJ2-1; D may be TRBD2 (5 bases). What was sequenced was blood. CDR3 nucleotides: TGCGCCAGCAGCCAAGATCGATGGGCCGGGGTAGAGGGTGAGCAGTTCTTC. It codes for CASSQDRWAGVEGEQFF.